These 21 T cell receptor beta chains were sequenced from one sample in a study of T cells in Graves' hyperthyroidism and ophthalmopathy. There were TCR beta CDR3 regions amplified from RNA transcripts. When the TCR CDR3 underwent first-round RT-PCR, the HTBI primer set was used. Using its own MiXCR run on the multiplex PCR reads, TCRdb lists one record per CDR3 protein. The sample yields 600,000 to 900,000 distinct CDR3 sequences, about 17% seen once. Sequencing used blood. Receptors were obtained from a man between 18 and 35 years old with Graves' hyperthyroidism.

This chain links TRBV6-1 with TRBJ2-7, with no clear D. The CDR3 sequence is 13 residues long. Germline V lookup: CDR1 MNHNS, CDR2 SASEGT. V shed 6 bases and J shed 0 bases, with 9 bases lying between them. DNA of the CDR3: TGTGCCAGCAGAGTGGGAAACTCCTACGAGCAGTACTTC. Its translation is CASRVGNSYEQYF.

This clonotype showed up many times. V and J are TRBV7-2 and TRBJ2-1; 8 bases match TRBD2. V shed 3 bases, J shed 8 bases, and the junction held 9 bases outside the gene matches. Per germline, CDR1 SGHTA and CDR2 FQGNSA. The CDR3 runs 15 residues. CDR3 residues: CASSLFAGGLDEQFF. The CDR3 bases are TGTGCCAGCAGCTTGTTTGCGGGAGGTCTCGATGAGCAGTTCTTC.

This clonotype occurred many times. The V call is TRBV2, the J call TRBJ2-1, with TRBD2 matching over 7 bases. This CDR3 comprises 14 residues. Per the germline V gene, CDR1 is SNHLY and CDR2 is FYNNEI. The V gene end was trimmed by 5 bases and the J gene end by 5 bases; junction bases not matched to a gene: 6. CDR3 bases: TGTGCCAGCAGTTCCGGACTAGGGGACAATGAGCAGTTCTTC. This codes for CASSSGLGDNEQFF. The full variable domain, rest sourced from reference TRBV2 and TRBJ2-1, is EPEVTQTPSHQVTQMGQEVILRCVPISNHLYFYWYRQILGQKVEFLVSFYNNEISEKSEIFDDQFSVERPDGSNFTLKIRSTKLEDSAMYFCASSSGLGDNEQFFGPGTRLTVL.

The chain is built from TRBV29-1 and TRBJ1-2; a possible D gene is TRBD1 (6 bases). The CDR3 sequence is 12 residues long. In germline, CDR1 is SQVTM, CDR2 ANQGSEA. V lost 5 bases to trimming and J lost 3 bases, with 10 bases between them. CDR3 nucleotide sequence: TGCAGCGTTCCGACAGGTTACTATGGCTACACCTTC. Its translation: CSVPTGYYGYTF.

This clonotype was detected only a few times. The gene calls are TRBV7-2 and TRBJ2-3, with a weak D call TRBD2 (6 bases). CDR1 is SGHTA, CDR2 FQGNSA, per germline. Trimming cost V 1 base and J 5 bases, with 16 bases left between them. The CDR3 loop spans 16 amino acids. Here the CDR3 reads CASSLDGTFSGDTQYF. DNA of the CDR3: TGTGCCAGCAGCTTAGATGGGACTTTCTCTGGAGATACGCAGTATTTT. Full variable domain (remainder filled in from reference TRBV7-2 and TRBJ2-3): GAGVSQSPSNKVTEKGKDVELRCDPISGHTALYWYRQSLGQGLEFLIYFQGNSAPDKSGLPSDRFSAERTGGSVSTLTIQRTQQEDSAVYLCASSLDGTFSGDTQYFGPGTRLTVL.

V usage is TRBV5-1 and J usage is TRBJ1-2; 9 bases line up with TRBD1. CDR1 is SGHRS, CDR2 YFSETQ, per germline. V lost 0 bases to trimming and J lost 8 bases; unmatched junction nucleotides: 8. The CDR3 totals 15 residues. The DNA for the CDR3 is TGCGCCAGCAGCTTGGCCACGGACAGGGGAGGCGGCTACACCTTC. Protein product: CASSLATDRGGGYTF.

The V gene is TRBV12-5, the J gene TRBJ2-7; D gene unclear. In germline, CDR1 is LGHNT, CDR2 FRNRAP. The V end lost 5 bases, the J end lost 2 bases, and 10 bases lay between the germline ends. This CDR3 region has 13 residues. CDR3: CASGNVIAYEQYF. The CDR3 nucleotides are TGTGCTAGTGGTAACGTGATCGCCTACGAGCAGTACTTC.

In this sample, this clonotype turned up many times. The CDR3: CASTKQDRDTEAFF. In DNA, the CDR3 is TGTGCCAGCACCAAACAGGACAGGGACACTGAAGCTTTCTTT. The V call is TRBV12-3 or TRBV12-4, the J call TRBJ1-1, with TRBD1 matching 8 bases. V lost 7 bases, J lost 3 bases, and 7 bases stayed unmatched. The CDR3 contains 14 residues.

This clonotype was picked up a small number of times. The CDR3 DNA sequence: TGTGCCAGCAGCTTAGGGCGGCAAAATCAGCCCCAGCATTTT. Protein sequence: CASSLGRQNQPQHF. The rearrangement links TRBV7-8 to TRBJ1-5; D is unresolved. This CDR3 is built from 14 residues. The germline V and J ends were trimmed by 1 base and 4 bases, with 8 bases remaining between them. The germline V gene encodes CDR1 SGHVS and CDR2 FQNEAQ.

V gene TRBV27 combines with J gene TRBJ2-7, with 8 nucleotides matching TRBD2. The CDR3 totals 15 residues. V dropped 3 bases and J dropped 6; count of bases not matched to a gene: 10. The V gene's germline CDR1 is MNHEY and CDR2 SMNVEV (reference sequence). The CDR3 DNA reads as TGTGCCAGCAGTTTGAAGGGAGCGGGAGCAAGCGAGCAGTACTTC. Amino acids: CASSLKGAGASEQYF.

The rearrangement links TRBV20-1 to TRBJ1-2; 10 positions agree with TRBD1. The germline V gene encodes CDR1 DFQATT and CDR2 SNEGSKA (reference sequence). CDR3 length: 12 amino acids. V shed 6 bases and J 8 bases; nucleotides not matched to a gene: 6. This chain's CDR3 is CSARQGAEGYTF. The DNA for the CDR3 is TGCAGTGCAAGACAGGGGGCCGAGGGCTACACCTTC.

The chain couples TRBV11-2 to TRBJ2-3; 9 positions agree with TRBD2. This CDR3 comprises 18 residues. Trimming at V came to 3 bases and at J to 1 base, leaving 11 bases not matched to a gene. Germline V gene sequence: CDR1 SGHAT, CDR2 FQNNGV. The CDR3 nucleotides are TGTGCCAGCAGCTTGGAACCACCGAGACTAGCGGGCACAGATACGCAGTATTTT. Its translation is CASSLEPPRLAGTDTQYF. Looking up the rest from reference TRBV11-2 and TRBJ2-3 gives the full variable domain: EAGVAQSPRYKIIEKRQSVAFWCNPISGHATLYWYQQILGQGPKLLIQFQNNGVVDDSQLPKDRFSAERLKGVDSTLKIQPAKLEDSAVYLCASSLEPPRLAGTDTQYFGPGTRLTVL.

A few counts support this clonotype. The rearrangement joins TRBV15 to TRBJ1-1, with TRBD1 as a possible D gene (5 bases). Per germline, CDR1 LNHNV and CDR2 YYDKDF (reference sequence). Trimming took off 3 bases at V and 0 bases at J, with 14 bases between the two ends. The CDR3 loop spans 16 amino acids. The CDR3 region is CATSSGLEGLNTEAFF. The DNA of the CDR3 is TGTGCCACCAGCAGTGGATTAGAGGGGTTGAACACTGAAGCTTTCTTT.

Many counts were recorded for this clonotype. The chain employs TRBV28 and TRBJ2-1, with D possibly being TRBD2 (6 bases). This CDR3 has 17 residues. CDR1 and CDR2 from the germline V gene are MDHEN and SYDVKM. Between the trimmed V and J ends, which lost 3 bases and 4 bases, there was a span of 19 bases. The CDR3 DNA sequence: TGTGCCAGCAGTTTGTGGGGCAGGCTAGCGACTTACAATGAGCAGTTCTTC. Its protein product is CASSLWGRLATYNEQFF.

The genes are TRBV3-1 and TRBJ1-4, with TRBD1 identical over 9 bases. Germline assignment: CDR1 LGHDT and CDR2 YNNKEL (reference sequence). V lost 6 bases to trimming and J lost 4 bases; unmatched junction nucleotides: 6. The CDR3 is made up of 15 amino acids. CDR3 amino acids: CASSRQGENNEKLFF. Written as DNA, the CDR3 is TGTGCCAGCAGTCGACAGGGGGAAAATAATGAAAAACTGTTTTTT.

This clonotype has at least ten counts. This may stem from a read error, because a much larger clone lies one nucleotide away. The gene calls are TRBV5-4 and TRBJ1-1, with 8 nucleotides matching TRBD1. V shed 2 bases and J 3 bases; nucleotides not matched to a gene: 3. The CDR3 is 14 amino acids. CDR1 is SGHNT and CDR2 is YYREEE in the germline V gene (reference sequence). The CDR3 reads CASSFDRGYTEAFF. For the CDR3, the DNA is TGTGCCAGCAGCTTCGACAGGGGATACACTGAAGCTTTCTTT. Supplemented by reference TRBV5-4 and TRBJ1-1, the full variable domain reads ETGVTQSPTHLIKTRGQQVTLRCSSQSGHNTVSWYQQALGQGPQFIFQYYREEENGRGNFPPRFSGLQFPNYSSELNVNALELDDSALYLCASSFDRGYTEAFFGQGTRLTVV.

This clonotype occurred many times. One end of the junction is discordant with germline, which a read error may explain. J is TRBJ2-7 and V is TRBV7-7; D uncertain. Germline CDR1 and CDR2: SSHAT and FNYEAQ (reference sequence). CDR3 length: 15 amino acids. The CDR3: CASSAGQVGVGEQYF. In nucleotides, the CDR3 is TGTGCTAGCAGCGCCGGTCAGGTTGGAGTTGGCGAGCAGTACTTC. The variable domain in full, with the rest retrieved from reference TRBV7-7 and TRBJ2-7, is GAGVSQSPRYKVTKRGQDVTLRCDPISSHATLYWYQQALGQGPEFLTYFNYEAQPDKSGLPSDRFSAERPEGSISTLTIQRTEQRDSAMYRCASSAGQVGVGEQYFGPGTRLTVT.

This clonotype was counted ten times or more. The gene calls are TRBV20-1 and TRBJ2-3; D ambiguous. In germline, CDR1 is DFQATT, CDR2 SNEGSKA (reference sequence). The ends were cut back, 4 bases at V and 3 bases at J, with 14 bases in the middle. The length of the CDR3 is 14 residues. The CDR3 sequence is CSAILGGPTDTQYF. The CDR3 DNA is TGCAGTGCTATCTTGGGCGGCCCTACAGATACGCAGTATTTT.

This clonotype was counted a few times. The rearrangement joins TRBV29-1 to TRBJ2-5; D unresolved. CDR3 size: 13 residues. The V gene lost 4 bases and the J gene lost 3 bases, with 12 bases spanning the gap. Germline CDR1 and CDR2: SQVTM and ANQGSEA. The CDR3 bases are TGCAGCGTTGCGGAATGGTCGGAAGAGACCCAGTACTTC. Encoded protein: CSVAEWSEETQYF.

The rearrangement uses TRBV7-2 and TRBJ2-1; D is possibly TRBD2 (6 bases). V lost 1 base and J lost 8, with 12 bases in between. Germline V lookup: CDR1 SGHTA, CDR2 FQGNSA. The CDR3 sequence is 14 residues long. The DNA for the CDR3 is TGTGCCAGCAGCTTAGGGCTAGCGAGCGATGAGCAGTTCTTC. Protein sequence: CASSLGLASDEQFF.

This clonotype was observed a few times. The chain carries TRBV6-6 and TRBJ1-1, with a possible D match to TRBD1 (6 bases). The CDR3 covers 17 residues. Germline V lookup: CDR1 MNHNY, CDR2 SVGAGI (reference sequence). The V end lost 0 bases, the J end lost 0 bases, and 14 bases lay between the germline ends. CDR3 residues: CASSYSMARGVNTEAFF. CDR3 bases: TGTGCCAGCAGTTACTCGATGGCCAGGGGAGTGAACACTGAAGCTTTCTTT.